This is a list of T cell receptor beta chains from one sample in a study of T cell changes during pregnancy in multiple sclerosis. Produced via immunoSEQ multiplex PCR; TCRdb's table is partial and in-frame only. The data show about 14,000 clones, with 90% seen just once and approximately 12% held by the top ten. The sequencing here drew on CD8+ T cells from peripheral blood mononuclear cells, taken after pregnancy. The origin of the receptors is a female donor in good health, enrolled as a control in a pregnancy study. Both conserved end residues are part of each CDR3. Each record gives: V gene, clone size, J gene, D gene, CDR3 DNA, CDR3 protein. D genes are given only for firm matches. Clone size is given for some rows only: seen once, a few or many times, or a class if the clone is expanded.

TRBV11-3	NA	TRBJ2-1	NA	TGTGCCAGCAGCTTAGAGGGGGCGGGTGTATGGGACAATGAGCAGTTCTTC	CASSLEGAGVWDNEQFF
TRBV29-1	NA	TRBJ2-2	NA	TGCAGCGGTCAATACACCGGGGAGCTGTTTTTT	CSGQYTGELFF
TRBV7-7	NA	TRBJ2-1	TRBD2	TGTGCCAGCAGCCTCCAGCGGGGGCCCTACAATGAGCAGTTCTTC	CASSLQRGPYNEQFF
TRBV15	NA	TRBJ1-4	TRBD1	TGTGCCACCAGCAGAGATGGGGGGACAGGGGGCGAAAAACTGTTTTTT	CATSRDGGTGGEKLFF
TRBV15	few	TRBJ2-2	TRBD2	TGTGCCACCAGCAGACTAGCGGGGGGGCCCGGGGAGCTGTTTTTT	CATSRLAGGPGELFF
TRBV6-1	NA	TRBJ1-4	TRBD1	TGTGCCAGCGGGACAGGGGAGCATGAAAAACTGTTTTTT	CASGTGEHEKLFF
TRBV27	NA	TRBJ1-2	TRBD1	TGTGCCAGCAGTTCCGGGACAGGGGGCAGTGGCTACACCTTC	CASSSGTGGSGYTF
TRBV2	once	TRBJ1-1	NA	TGTGCCAGCAGTCCGTTGGGGCATATGAACACTGAAGCTTTCTTT	CASSPLGHMNTEAFF
TRBV28	NA	TRBJ2-3	NA	TGTGCCAGCGCCGGGGTCAGGCCAGATACGCAGTATTTT	CASAGVRPDTQYF
TRBV28	NA	TRBJ1-3	NA	TGTGCCAGCAGTTTACCAGGGCTTAGCTCTGGAAACACCATATATTTT	CASSLPGLSSGNTIYF
TRBV7-8	once	TRBJ2-1	TRBD2	TGTGCCAGCAGCTTATGGACGAGCGGGGACAATGAGCAGTTCTTC	CASSLWTSGDNEQFF
TRBV7-9	NA	TRBJ2-2	NA	TGTGCCAGCAGATCCTTCACCGGGGAGCTGTTTTTT	CASRSFTGELFF
TRBV6-5	NA	TRBJ2-3	TRBD2	TGTGCCAGCAGTAGCGGGAGGGCCACAGATACGCAGTATTTT	CASSSGRATDTQYF
TRBV27	NA	TRBJ2-7	TRBD2	TGTGCCAGCACCCTTGGGAGGGGCTACGAGCAGTACTTC	CASTLGRGYEQYF
TRBV6-5	NA	TRBJ2-7	NA	TGTGCCAGCAGTTACTCGCGGGAACCCTACGAGCAGTACTTC	CASSYSREPYEQYF
TRBV2	NA	TRBJ1-2	TRBD1	TGTGCCAGCAACTCGGACAGGGCCTATGGCTACACCTTC	CASNSDRAYGYTF
TRBV5-4	NA	TRBJ2-7	NA	TGTGCCAGCAGCTTGGAGGGGGGGGCCGGAGACGAGCAGTACTTC	CASSLEGGAGDEQYF
TRBV6-4	medium-sized	TRBJ2-1	TRBD2	TGTGCCAGCAGTGACTCCCTAGCGGGGTCTAATGAGCAGTTCTTC	CASSDSLAGSNEQFF
TRBV11-2	NA	TRBJ2-7	NA	TGTGCCAGCAGCTTAGAGGGGGCAGCATCCTACGAGCAGTACTTC	CASSLEGAASYEQYF
TRBV7-9	few	TRBJ1-1	TRBD1	TGTGCCAGCAGTGACAGGGACACTGAAGCTTTCTTT	CASSDRDTEAFF
TRBV18	NA	TRBJ1-5	TRBD1	TGTGCCAGCTCTGTGACAGGGTATTATCAGCCCCAGCATTTT	CASSVTGYYQPQHF
TRBV6-6	NA	TRBJ2-7	NA	TGTGCCAGCAGTACCCGGGACAAGTCCTACGAGCAGTACTTC	CASSTRDKSYEQYF
TRBV5-1	NA	TRBJ1-3	TRBD1	TGCGCCAGCAGCTTGGCCGGGACAGCCCGCTCTGGAAACACCATATATTTT	CASSLAGTARSGNTIYF
TRBV6-1	NA	TRBJ2-7	NA	TGTGCCAGCAAGGAGTTATCCTACGAGCAGTACTTC	CASKELSYEQYF
TRBV28	NA	TRBJ2-7	NA	TGTGCCAGCCAAATCGGGGGTGAGCAGTACTTC	CASQIGGEQYF
TRBV6-4	NA	TRBJ1-1	NA	TGTGCCAGCAGTGACGGAGAAGGGGTGGGCACTGAAGCTTTCTTT	CASSDGEGVGTEAFF
TRBV9	NA	TRBJ2-5	TRBD2	TGTGCCAGCAACTCGGGTACTAGCGGGAGACAAGAGACCCAGTACTTC	CASNSGTSGRQETQYF
TRBV6-5	NA	TRBJ1-5	NA	TGTGCCAGCAGTTACTCATGGGAGAACAATCAGCCCCAGCATTTT	CASSYSWENNQPQHF
TRBV28	NA	TRBJ1-1	NA	TGTGCCAGCAGTTTCCTGTGGAACACTGAAGCTTTCTTT	CASSFLWNTEAFF
TRBV28	NA	TRBJ2-7	TRBD2	TGTGCCAGCGTTATTGAGCTAGCGGGCTCCTACGAGCAGTACTTC	CASVIELAGSYEQYF
TRBV7-9	NA	TRBJ2-7	TRBD1	TGTGCCAGCAGCTTAGGGGGGGACAGGGCCTACGAGCAGTACTTC	CASSLGGDRAYEQYF
TRBV7-2	NA	TRBJ1-2	NA	TGTGCCAGCAGCCCAGACTCCGGAGGGCTGGGATATGGCTACACCTTC	CASSPDSGGLGYGYTF